The 25 T cell receptor beta chains below were found in one sample sequenced in a study of metastatic and nonmetastatic thyroid tumors. No patient received treatment before thyroid surgery. Through MiXCR, TCRdb re-clonotyped the PCR reads. The sample has around 20,000 clones; around 15% are singletons. The sample taken for sequencing was blood. These receptors came from a female donor with papillary thyroid cancer or a benign thyroid nodule (not recorded which). Some clones in this sample may be carry-over from other donors' samples.

In this sample, this clone turned up many times. The chain recombines TRBV9 with TRBJ2-3; D could derive from TRBD1 or TRBD2 (5 bases each). The germline gives CDR1 SGDLS, CDR2 YYNGEE. The CDR3 contains 14 residues. V was shortened by 0 bases and J by 4 bases, with 9 bases between the two germline ends. The CDR3, as DNA: TGTGCCAGCAGCGTAGTGGGGGTTGCAGATACGCAGTATTTT. Translation gives CASSVVGVADTQYF.

In the case of this clone: Distinct nucleotide sequences in the sample also encode this CDR3. CDR3 nucleotide sequence: TGTGCCAGCAGCGTAGGTGCAGTGAGTAGTGGGAGGGCCTATGAGCAGTTCTTC. Translating it yields CASSVGAVSSGRAYEQFF. V and J are TRBV9 and TRBJ2-1; 7 bases are a match to TRBD2. V gave up 0 bases and J gave up 8 bases; unmatched junction bases: 17. CDR3 size: 18 residues. Germline V lookup: CDR1 SGDLS, CDR2 YYNGEE.

This clone was observed at least ten times. The V gene is TRBV6-1, the J gene TRBJ1-1; tentative D call: TRBD1 (5 bases). V shed 5 bases and J shed 4 bases, with 14 bases lying between them. Germline CDR1 reads MNHNS; CDR2 reads SASEGT. The CDR3 length is 14 residues. This chain's CDR3 is CASSSLQAGTEAFF. CDR3 DNA: TGTGCCAGCAGTTCGCTACAGGCTGGCACTGAAGCTTTCTTT.

The V call is TRBV18, the J call TRBJ2-5; no clear D. V was pared by 2 bases and J by 3 bases, with 7 bases between. Per the germline V gene, CDR1 is KGHSH and CDR2 is LQKENI. The CDR3 sequence is 13 residues long. CDR3 in DNA: TGTGCCAGCTCACCATTGGGAAAAGAGACCCAGTACTTC. Translation: CASSPLGKETQYF. Full variable domain (missing parts from reference TRBV18 and TRBJ2-5): NAGVMQNPRHLVRRRGQEARLRCSPMKGHSHVYWYRQLPEEGLKFMVYLQKENIIDESGMPKERFSAEFPKEGPSILRIQQVVRGDSAAYFCASSPLGKETQYFGPGTRLLVL.

This clone was seen repeatedly, ten times or more. This chain connects TRBV2 to TRBJ1-5; 8 bases align to TRBD1. The CDR3 covers 15 residues. Germline lookup yields CDR1 SNHLY and CDR2 FYNNEI. After removal of 7 bases from V and 3 bases from J, the junction contained 8 bases not matched to a gene. CDR3 residues: CASTSGTGANQPQHF. The CDR3 DNA is TGTGCCAGCACCTCCGGGACAGGCGCCAATCAGCCCCAGCATTTT.

This rearrangement joins TRBV7-3 to TRBJ2-1; 12 bases align to TRBD2. Looked up from germline, CDR1 is SGHTA and CDR2 is FQGTGA. J lost 6 bases, V lost 2 bases, and 8 bases had no gene match. The length of the CDR3 is 17 residues. CDR3 nucleotide sequence: TGTGCCAGCAGCTTACTAGCGGGAGGGACCGGGACCAATGAGCAGTTCTTC. Encoded protein: CASSLLAGGTGTNEQFF.

This clone was seen ten or more times. At one of its ends the junction is not consistent with the germline gene, which may arise from a read error. The same CDR3 also results from other DNA sequences found in this sample. J is TRBJ2-1 and V is TRBV27, with 11 nucleotides matching TRBD2. CDR1 and CDR2 (germline): MNHEY, SMNVEV (reference sequence). The CDR3 is made up of 13 amino acids. The CDR3 nucleotides are TGTGCCAGCAGTTTCCCCGGGACTAGCGGACGGTGGTTC. Its protein is CASSFPGTSGRWF.

This clone was counted ten times or more. The chain joins TRBV4-1 to TRBJ2-6; D possibly corresponds to TRBD1 (5 bases). Trimming removed 0 bases from V and 1 base from J, with 13 bases in between. In germline, CDR1 is MGHRA, CDR2 YSYEKL. The CDR3 totals 18 residues. CDR3 region: CASSQEPQGTSGANVLTF. The CDR3 bases are TGCGCCAGCAGCCAAGAGCCGCAGGGTACATCTGGGGCCAACGTCCTGACTTTC.

The chain employs TRBV4-2 and TRBJ2-7, with TRBD2 matching 9 bases. Germline V lookup: CDR1 LGHNA, CDR2 YNFKEQ. Losses at the gene ends were 1 base for V and 5 bases for J; bases not matched to a gene: 6. CDR3 length: 15 residues. The CDR3 DNA is TGTGCCAGCAGCCAAGTGGCGGGAGGGCCCCACGAGCAGTACTTC. This translates into CASSQVAGGPHEQYF.

In its sample, this clone was seen many times. The CDR3 loop is CASSPKTRLGETQYF. CDR3 in DNA: TGTGCCAGCAGCCCCAAAACAAGACTGGGGGAGACCCAGTACTTC. The rearrangement joins TRBV7-9 to TRBJ2-5; D is ambiguous. CDR3 length: 15 residues. The ends were cut back, 5 bases at V and 5 bases at J, with 18 bases in the middle. Germline assignment: CDR1 SEHNR and CDR2 FQNEAQ (reference sequence).

The table lists this clone with many counts. This CDR3 reads CASSTGTLRNTIYF. DNA for the CDR3: TGTGCCAGCAGTACCGGGACGCTGAGAAACACCATATATTTT. The V call is TRBV12-3 or TRBV12-4, the J call TRBJ1-3, with a possible D match to TRBD1 (5 bases). This CDR3 has 14 residues. V was pared by 5 bases and J by 5 bases, with 13 bases between.

In its sample, this clone was seen many times. This chain links TRBV7-8 with TRBJ2-7; TRBD1 aligns across 9 bases. Germline V gene lookup returns CDR1 SGHVS and CDR2 FQNEAQ. CDR3 length: 15 amino acids. V trimming: 6 bases; J trimming: 5 bases; junction bases outside the gene matches: 11. The CDR3 is CASSRTGTGIHEQYF. Here the CDR3 DNA reads TGTGCCAGCAGTCGTACCGGGACAGGGATCCACGAGCAGTACTTC.

There are many counts of this clone. This chain connects TRBV12-5 to TRBJ2-3; a possible D gene is TRBD2 (5 bases). Trimming left V 2 bases short and J 2 bases short, with 8 bases between. The CDR3 is 14 residues long. The germline V gene encodes CDR1 LGHNT and CDR2 FRNRAP. Here the CDR3 DNA reads TGTGCTAGTGGTTTGCTGAGGGCCACAGATACGCAGTATTTT. This translates into CASGLLRATDTQYF.

This clone showed up many times. This chain uses TRBV6-5 with TRBJ2-1; 14 nucleotides align to TRBD2. The CDR3 runs to 17 residues. Germline V lookup: CDR1 MNHEY, CDR2 SVGAGI. V dropped 0 bases and J dropped 9; count of bases not matched to a gene: 7. The CDR3 nucleotides are TGTGCCAGCAGTTACTCCATTTACGGACTAGCGGGAGGTGAGCAGTTCTTC. The encoded protein is CASSYSIYGLAGGEQFF.

This clone was counted at least ten times. The V and J genes are TRBV27 and TRBJ2-6; D remains ambiguous. The CDR3 spans 14 residues. Trimming took 3 bases from V and 1 from J, leaving 4 bases between them. Germline CDR1 MNHEY, CDR2 SMNVEV (reference sequence). For the CDR3, the DNA is TGTGCCAGCAGTTTTTGGTCTGGGGCCAACGTCCTGACTTTC. Translated: CASSFWSGANVLTF.

This clone was seen repeatedly, ten times or more. This chain connects TRBV5-1 to TRBJ2-2, with D possibly matching TRBD2 (5 bases). This CDR3 comprises 15 residues. Trimming pared 0 bases from V and 1 base from J, leaving 7 bases between. From germline, CDR1 is SGHRS and CDR2 YFSETQ. The CDR3 protein is CASSLAGMNTGELFF. The CDR3 nucleotides read TGCGCCAGCAGCTTGGCGGGGATGAACACCGGGGAGCTGTTTTTT. Full variable domain (missing parts from reference TRBV5-1 and TRBJ2-2): KAGVTQTPRYLIKTRGQQVTLSCSPISGHRSVSWYQQTPGQGLQFLFEYFSETQRNKGNFPGRFSGRQFSNSRSEMNVSTLELGDSALYLCASSLAGMNTGELFFGEGSRLTVL.

This clone was seen at least ten times. With a much larger clone just one base away, this may be a read error. The rearrangement joins TRBV2 to TRBJ1-5; tentative D call: TRBD1 (6 bases). Germline V gene lookup returns CDR1 SNHLY and CDR2 FYNNEI. Trimming cost V 8 bases and J 0 bases, with 20 bases left between them. The CDR3 covers 17 residues. DNA for the CDR3: TGTGCCAGCCGTAACGAAAAGGGACACCTTAGCAATCAGCCCCAGCATTTT. Amino acids: CASRNEKGHLSNQPQHF.

This clone was observed many times. The chain employs TRBV25-1 and TRBJ2-7, with TRBD1 identical over 12 bases. Per germline, CDR1 MGHDK and CDR2 SYGVNS. With V trimmed by 8 bases and J by 6 bases, 14 bases remained unmatched. This CDR3 is built from 16 residues. This CDR3 is CASGPGQGARGTEQYF. As DNA, the CDR3 is TGTGCCAGCGGACCGGGACAGGGGGCGCGAGGTACCGAGCAGTACTTC.

Many counts were recorded for this clone. The V call is TRBV7-2, the J call TRBJ2-5; D gene unclear. Trimming removed 3 bases at V and 4 bases at J, with 6 bases between. The CDR3 length is 12 residues. CDR1 is SGHTA, CDR2 FQGNSA, per germline. The CDR3 loop is CASSFGPETQYF. The CDR3 DNA reads as TGTGCCAGCAGCTTCGGTCCAGAGACCCAGTACTTC. Full variable domain (missing parts from reference TRBV7-2 and TRBJ2-5): GAGVSQSPSNKVTEKGKDVELRCDPISGHTALYWYRQSLGQGLEFLIYFQGNSAPDKSGLPSDRFSAERTGGSVSTLTIQRTQQEDSAVYLCASSFGPETQYFGPGTRLLVL.

This clone was recorded at least ten times. The chain couples TRBV12-3 or TRBV12-4 to TRBJ1-2; TRBD1 might be the D (5 bases). CDR3 length: 12 amino acids. Trimming took off 10 bases at V and 2 bases at J, with 11 bases between the two ends. CDR3 sequence reads: CATAGRNYGYTF. In nucleotides, the CDR3 is TGTGCCACCGCGGGACGGAACTATGGCTACACCTTC.

This clone was observed a single time. The chain combines TRBV24-1 with TRBJ2-5, with D possibly TRBD2 on 5 matching bases. Germline lookup yields CDR1 KGHDR and CDR2 SFDVKD. CDR3 length equals 14 residues. V was trimmed by 2 bases and J by 5 bases, leaving 11 bases between them. In DNA form, the CDR3 reads TGTGCCACCAGTGATTCCCGGGGTCGGGAGACCCAGTACTTC. Its translation is CATSDSRGRETQYF.

V gene TRBV20-1 combines with J gene TRBJ2-7; D uncertain. CDR1 DFQATT and CDR2 SNEGSKA come from the germline V gene (reference sequence). The CDR3 covers 14 residues. V was pared by 0 bases and J by 4 bases, with 13 bases between. In nucleotides, the CDR3 is TGCAGTGCTAGAGATTTCGGCCAGGTTTACGAGCAGTACTTC. Amino acids: CSARDFGQVYEQYF.

By sample share, this clone is medium-sized (0.01 to 0.1%). V is TRBV28 and J is TRBJ2-7; D is unclear. The V gene lost 7 bases and the J gene lost 0 bases, with 10 bases spanning the gap. Germline lookup yields CDR1 MDHEN and CDR2 SYDVKM. The CDR3 totals 13 residues. The DNA for the CDR3 is TGTGCCAGCATCCGAGCGAGCTCCTACGAGCAGTACTTC. This gives the protein CASIRASSYEQYF. The whole variable domain, remainder taken from reference TRBV28 and TRBJ2-7, is DVKVTQSSRYLVKRTGEKVFLECVQDMDHENMFWYRQDPGLGLRLIYFSYDVKMKEKGDIPEGYSVSREKKERFSLILESASTNQTSMYLCASIRASSYEQYFGPGTRLTVT.

The rearrangement joins TRBV6-1 to TRBJ1-1; the D is unclear. This CDR3 has 12 residues. Between the trimmed V and J ends, which lost 4 bases and 5 bases, there was a span of 8 bases. Germline assignment: CDR1 MNHNS and CDR2 SASEGT. The CDR3 here is CASSVAETEAFF. Written as DNA, the CDR3 is TGTGCCAGCAGTGTGGCTGAGACTGAAGCTTTCTTT.

This clone appeared many times. V gene TRBV27 combines with J gene TRBJ1-1; D not resolved. Germline V gives CDR1 MNHEY, CDR2 SMNVEV (reference sequence). Between the trimmed V and J ends, which lost 0 bases and 4 bases, there was a span of 6 bases. The CDR3 spans 13 residues. The CDR3 coding sequence is TGTGCCAGCAGTTTATCTTGGGGCACTGAAGCTTTCTTT. This sequence encodes CASSLSWGTEAFF.